The 16 T cell receptor beta chains below all came from one sample that was sequenced in a study of T cells in Graves' hyperthyroidism and ophthalmopathy. The TCR beta CDR3 regions underwent amplification using RNA transcripts as the source. The HTBI set primed first-round TCR CDR3 RT-PCR. TCRdb ran MiXCR on the multiplex PCR reads and lists one entry per CDR3 protein. Of 400,000 to 450,000 distinct CDR3 sequences listed, roughly 15% are singletons. The sequenced sample consisted of blood. Receptors were obtained from a man between 18 and 29 years old with Graves' ophthalmopathy.

V gene TRBV20-1 combines with J gene TRBJ1-5; D gene unclear. The V end was cut by 3 bases, the J end by 0 bases, with 12 bases between. Germline V lookup: CDR1 DFQATT, CDR2 SNEGSKA (reference sequence). This CDR3 comprises 15 residues. The CDR3 sequence: CSARVREYSNQPQHF. The CDR3 coding sequence is TGCAGTGCTAGGGTAAGGGAGTATAGCAATCAGCCCCAGCATTTT.

The chain couples TRBV20-1 to TRBJ1-2; 9 bases are shared with TRBD1. Trimming at V came to 0 bases and at J to 3 bases, leaving 5 bases not matched to a gene. Germline V CDR1 and CDR2: DFQATT, SNEGSKA (reference sequence). This CDR3 comprises 15 residues. CDR3 DNA sequence: TGCAGTGCTAGAGATTGGGACAGGGTGCACTATGGCTACACCTTC. Amino acid sequence: CSARDWDRVHYGYTF.

This clonotype appeared a few times. The chain uses TRBV29-1 and TRBJ2-1; possibly TRBD1 for D (6 bases). The CDR3 sequence is 15 residues long. Germline V gene lookup returns CDR1 SQVTM and CDR2 ANQGSEA. Trimming took off 3 bases at V and 2 bases at J, with 14 bases between the two ends. The CDR3: CSVDGTKVPYNEQFF. The CDR3 DNA reads as TGCAGCGTTGACGGGACAAAAGTCCCCTACAATGAGCAGTTCTTC.

The table lists this clonotype with many counts. The chain combines TRBV6-1 with TRBJ2-7; D might be TRBD1 (6 bases). The CDR3 spans 13 residues. Germline V gene data show CDR1 as MNHNS and CDR2 as SASEGT. V dropped 5 bases and J dropped 3 bases, with 11 bases sitting between them. CDR3 sequence (DNA): TGTGCCAGCAGTTACGGGACAAACTACGAGCAGTACTTC. Translation gives CASSYGTNYEQYF.

This clonotype occurred many times. This chain connects TRBV27 to TRBJ2-7; D is perhaps TRBD1 (5 bases). CDR1 and CDR2 (germline): MNHEY, SMNVEV (reference sequence). V was cut by 7 bases and J by 7 bases, with 23 bases left in between. The CDR3 loop spans 15 amino acids. As DNA, the CDR3 is TGTGCCAGCACCCGAGCCGACAGCCCTATGGGGGAGCAGTACTTC. This sequence encodes CASTRADSPMGEQYF.

This clonotype was counted ten times or more. The V gene is TRBV12-3 or TRBV12-4, the J gene TRBJ2-5, with D perhaps given as TRBD1 or TRBD2 (5 bases each). The germline V and J ends were trimmed by 3 bases and 2 bases, with 7 bases remaining between them. The CDR3 contains 13 residues. CDR3 in amino acids: CASSFWGQETQYF. CDR3 coding DNA: TGTGCCAGCAGTTTTTGGGGGCAAGAGACCCAGTACTTC.

This clonotype showed up many times. This sequence joins TRBV7-8 and TRBJ2-7; D uncertain. Germline V gives CDR1 SGHVS, CDR2 FQNEAQ. Trimming took 2 bases from V and 2 from J, leaving 10 bases between them. The CDR3 covers 14 residues. The CDR3 loop is CASSLLGPAYEQYF. CDR3 nucleotides: TGTGCCAGCAGCTTACTAGGGCCCGCCTACGAGCAGTACTTC.

This clonotype was detected many times. This sequence joins TRBV12-3 or TRBV12-4 and TRBJ2-7, with D possibly called TRBD1 or TRBD2 (5 bases each). The CDR3 totals 10 residues. Trimming left V 5 bases short and J 6 bases short, with 5 bases between. The CDR3 nucleotides read TGTGCCAGCAGTGGGGGCGAGCAGTACTTC. It yields the protein CASSGGEQYF.

Many counts were recorded for this clonotype. This chain connects TRBV12-3 or TRBV12-4 to TRBJ1-1, with TRBD1 identical over 7 bases. The J segment lost 4 bases and the V segment lost 3 bases, leaving 8 bases of the junction unmatched. CDR3 length equals 15 residues. The CDR3 nucleotides read TGTGCCAGCAGTTTGTCAGGTCAGGGGGGCACTGAAGCTTTCTTT. Its protein is CASSLSGQGGTEAFF.

The sample holds many counts of this clonotype. The V and J genes are TRBV6-1 and TRBJ1-1; D may be TRBD1 (5 bases). This CDR3 is built from 15 residues. From germline, CDR1 is MNHNS and CDR2 SASEGT. V dropped 7 bases and J dropped 0 bases, with 15 bases sitting between them. CDR3 in amino acids: CASITGGPMNTEAFF. As DNA, the CDR3 is TGTGCCAGCATCACTGGGGGTCCCATGAACACTGAAGCTTTCTTT.

This clonotype was seen a handful of times. This sequence may be a read error, since a much larger clone differs from it by one base. V is TRBV25-1 and J is TRBJ2-7; D may be TRBD1 (7 bases). Germline CDR1 and CDR2: MGHDK and SYGVNS. There are 14 residues in the CDR3. The DNA of the CDR3 is TGTGCCAACAGTGAAACAGGGGAGGAGTACGAGCAGTACTTC. Translating gives CANSETGEEYEQYF.

This chain joins TRBV15 and TRBJ2-5; D may be TRBD2 (5 bases). This CDR3 has 14 amino acids. With 6 bases removed from V and 2 bases from J, the gap between germline ends came to 13 bases. The germline V gene has CDR1 LNHNV and CDR2 YYDKDF (reference sequence). The DNA for the CDR3 is TGTGCCACCAGTCCTGCCGGGGAACAAGAGACCCAGTACTTC. Its protein product is CATSPAGEQETQYF.

This clonotype was counted many times. The V and J genes are TRBV7-9 and TRBJ2-1; 8 bases map to TRBD2. J lost 4 bases, V lost 5 bases, and 4 bases had no gene match. Per germline, CDR1 SEHNR and CDR2 FQNEAQ (reference sequence). This CDR3 contains 14 residues. CDR3 residues: CASSQLAVYNEQFF. DNA of the CDR3: TGTGCCAGCAGCCAACTAGCGGTGTACAATGAGCAGTTCTTC. The full variable domain, its missing parts supplied by reference TRBV7-9 and TRBJ2-1, is DTGVSQNPRHKITKRGQNVTFRCDPISEHNRLYWYRQTLGQGPEFLTYFQNEAQLEKSRLLSDRFSAERPKGSFSTLEIQRTEQGDSAMYLCASSQLAVYNEQFFGPGTRLTVL.

This clonotype has a handful of counts. V gene TRBV6-9 combines with J gene TRBJ2-2; possible D gene TRBD1, 5 bases. Germline assignment: CDR1 MNHGY and CDR2 SVAAGI. Trimming left V 2 bases short and J 0 bases short, with 7 bases between. The CDR3 contains 15 residues. CDR3 nucleotide sequence: TGTGCCAGCAGTTATCAGGGCCCGAACACCGGGGAGCTGTTTTTT. It yields the protein CASSYQGPNTGELFF.

The sample holds many counts of this clonotype. The J gene is TRBJ1-6, the V gene TRBV7-9, with 7 bases that match TRBD1. V dropped 6 bases and J dropped 9; count of bases not matched to a gene: 11. The CDR3 has 15 residues. From germline, CDR1 is SEHNR and CDR2 FQNEAQ (reference sequence). The CDR3 here is CASSSRGGQGSPLHF. CDR3 sequence (DNA): TGTGCCAGCAGTTCACGAGGGGGCCAGGGTTCACCCCTCCACTTT.

This clonotype appeared many times. The chain has TRBV7-2 and TRBJ2-5; no clear D. Per the germline V gene, CDR1 is SGHTA and CDR2 is FQGNSA. Trimming left V 2 bases short and J 3 bases short, with 7 bases between. The CDR3 is 13 residues long. This chain's CDR3 is CASSLRVKETQYF. For the CDR3, the DNA is TGTGCCAGCAGCTTACGAGTCAAAGAGACCCAGTACTTC.